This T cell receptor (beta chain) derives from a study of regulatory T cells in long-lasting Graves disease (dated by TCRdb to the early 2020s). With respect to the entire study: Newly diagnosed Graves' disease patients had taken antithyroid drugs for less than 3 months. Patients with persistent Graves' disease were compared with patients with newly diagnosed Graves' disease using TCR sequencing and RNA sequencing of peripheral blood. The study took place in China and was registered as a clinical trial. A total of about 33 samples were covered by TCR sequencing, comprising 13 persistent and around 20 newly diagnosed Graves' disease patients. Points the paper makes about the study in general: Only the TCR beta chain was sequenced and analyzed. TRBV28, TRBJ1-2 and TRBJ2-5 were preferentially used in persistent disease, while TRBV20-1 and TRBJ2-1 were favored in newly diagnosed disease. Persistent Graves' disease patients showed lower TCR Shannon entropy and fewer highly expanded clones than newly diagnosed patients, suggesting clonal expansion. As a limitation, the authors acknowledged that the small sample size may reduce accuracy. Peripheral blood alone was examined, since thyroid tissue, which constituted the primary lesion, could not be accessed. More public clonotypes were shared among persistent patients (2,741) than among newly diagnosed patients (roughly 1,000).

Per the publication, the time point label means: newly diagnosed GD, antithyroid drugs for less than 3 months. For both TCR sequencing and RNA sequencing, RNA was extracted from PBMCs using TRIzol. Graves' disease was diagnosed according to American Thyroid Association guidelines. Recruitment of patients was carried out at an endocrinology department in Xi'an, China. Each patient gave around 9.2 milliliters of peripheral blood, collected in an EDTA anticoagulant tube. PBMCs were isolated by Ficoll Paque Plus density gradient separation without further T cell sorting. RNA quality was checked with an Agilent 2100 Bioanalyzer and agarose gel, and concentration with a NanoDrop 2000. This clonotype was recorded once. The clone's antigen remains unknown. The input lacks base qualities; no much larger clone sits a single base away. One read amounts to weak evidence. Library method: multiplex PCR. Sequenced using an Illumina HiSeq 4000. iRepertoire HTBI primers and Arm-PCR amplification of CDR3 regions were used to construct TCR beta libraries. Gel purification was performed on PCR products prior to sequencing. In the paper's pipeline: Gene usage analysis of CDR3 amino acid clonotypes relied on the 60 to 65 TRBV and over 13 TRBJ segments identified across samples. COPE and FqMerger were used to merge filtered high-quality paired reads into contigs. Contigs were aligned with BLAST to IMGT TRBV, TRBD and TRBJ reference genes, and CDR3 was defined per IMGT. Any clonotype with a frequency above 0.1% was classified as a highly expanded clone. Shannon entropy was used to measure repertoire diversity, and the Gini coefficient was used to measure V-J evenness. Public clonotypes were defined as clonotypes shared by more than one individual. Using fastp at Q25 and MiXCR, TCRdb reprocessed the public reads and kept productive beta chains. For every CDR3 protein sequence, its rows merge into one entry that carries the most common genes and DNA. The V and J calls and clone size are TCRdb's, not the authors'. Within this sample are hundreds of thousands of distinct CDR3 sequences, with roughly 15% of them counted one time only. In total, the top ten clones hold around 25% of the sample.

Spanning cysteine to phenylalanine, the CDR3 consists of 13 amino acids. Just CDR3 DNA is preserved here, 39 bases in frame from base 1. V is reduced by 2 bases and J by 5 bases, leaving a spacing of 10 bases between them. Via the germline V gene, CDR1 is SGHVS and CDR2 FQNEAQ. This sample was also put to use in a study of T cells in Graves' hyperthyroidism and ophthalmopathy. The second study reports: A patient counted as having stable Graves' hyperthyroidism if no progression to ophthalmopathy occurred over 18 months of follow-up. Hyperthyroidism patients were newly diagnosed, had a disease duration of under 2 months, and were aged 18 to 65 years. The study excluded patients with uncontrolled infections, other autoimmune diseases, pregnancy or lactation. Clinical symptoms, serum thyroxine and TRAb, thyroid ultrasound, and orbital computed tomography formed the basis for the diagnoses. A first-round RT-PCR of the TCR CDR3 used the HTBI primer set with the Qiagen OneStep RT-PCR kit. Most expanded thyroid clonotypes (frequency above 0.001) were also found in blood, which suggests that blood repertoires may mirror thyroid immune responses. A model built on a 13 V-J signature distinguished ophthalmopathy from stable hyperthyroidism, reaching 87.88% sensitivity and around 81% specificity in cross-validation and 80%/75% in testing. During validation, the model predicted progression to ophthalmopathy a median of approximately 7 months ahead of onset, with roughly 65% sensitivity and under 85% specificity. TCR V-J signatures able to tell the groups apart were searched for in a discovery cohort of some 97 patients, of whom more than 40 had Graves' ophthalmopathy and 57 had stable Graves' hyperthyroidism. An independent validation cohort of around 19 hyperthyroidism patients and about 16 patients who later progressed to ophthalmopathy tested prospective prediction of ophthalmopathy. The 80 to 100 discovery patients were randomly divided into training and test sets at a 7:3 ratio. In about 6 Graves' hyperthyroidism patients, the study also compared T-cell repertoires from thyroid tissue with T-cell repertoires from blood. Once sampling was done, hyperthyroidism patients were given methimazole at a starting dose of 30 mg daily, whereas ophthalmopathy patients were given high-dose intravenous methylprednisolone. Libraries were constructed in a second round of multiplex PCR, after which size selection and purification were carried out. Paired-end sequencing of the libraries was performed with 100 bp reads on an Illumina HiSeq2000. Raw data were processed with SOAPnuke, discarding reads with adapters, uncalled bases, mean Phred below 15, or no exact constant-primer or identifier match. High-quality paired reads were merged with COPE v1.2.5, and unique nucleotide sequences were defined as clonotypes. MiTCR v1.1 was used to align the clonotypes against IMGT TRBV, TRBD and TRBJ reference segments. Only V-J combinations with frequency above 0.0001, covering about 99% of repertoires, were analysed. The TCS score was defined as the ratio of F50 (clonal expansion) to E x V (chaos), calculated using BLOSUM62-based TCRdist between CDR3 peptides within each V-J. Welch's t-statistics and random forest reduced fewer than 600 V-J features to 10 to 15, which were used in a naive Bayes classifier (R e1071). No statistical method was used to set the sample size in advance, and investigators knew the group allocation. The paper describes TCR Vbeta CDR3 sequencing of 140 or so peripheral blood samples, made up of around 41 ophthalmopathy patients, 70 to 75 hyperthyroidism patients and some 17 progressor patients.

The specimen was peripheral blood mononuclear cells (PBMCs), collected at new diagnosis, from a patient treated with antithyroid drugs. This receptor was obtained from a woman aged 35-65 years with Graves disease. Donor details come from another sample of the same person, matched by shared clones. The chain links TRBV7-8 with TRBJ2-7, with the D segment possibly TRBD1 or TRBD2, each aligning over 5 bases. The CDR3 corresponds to CASSLIGANEQYF. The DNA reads TGTGCCAGCAGCTTAATCGGGGCGAACGAGCAGTACTTC.